These 24 T cell receptor beta chains were all obtained from the same sample, sequenced in a study of T cells after yellow fever vaccination. MiXCR, applied by TCRdb to the 5' RACE reads, yields one record per CDR3 protein. This sample has roughly 350,000 distinct CDR3 sequences; 4.1% occur once, and the top ten carry just under 25%. Source: PBMCs, taken 5 days after the yellow fever booster vaccination. Receptors were obtained from a man younger than 30 who received the YFV17D yellow fever vaccine.

This clonotype was seen a handful of times. The rearrangement links TRBV7-9 to TRBJ2-5; no firm D call. The germline CDR1 and CDR2 sequences are SEHNR and FQNEAQ (reference sequence). Trimming shortened V by 5 bases and J by 4 bases, and 23 bases separated the two germline ends. The CDR3 totals 17 residues. The DNA of the CDR3 is TGTGCCAGCAGCCCAAGGCAGGAGAGCAGTCCTAGAGAGACCCAGTACTTC. It translates to CASSPRQESSPRETQYF.

The sample holds a few counts of this clonotype. The CDR3 region is CASSSPDGGTEAFF. In DNA, the CDR3 is TGCGCCAGCAGCTCCCCCGACGGAGGCACTGAAGCTTTCTTT. V gene TRBV5-1 combines with J gene TRBJ1-1; D not resolved. V was cut by 3 bases and J by 4 bases, with 13 bases left in between. The CDR3 consists of 14 residues. Germline V lookup: CDR1 SGHRS, CDR2 YFSETQ.

This clonotype showed up just a few times. V and J are TRBV28 and TRBJ1-5; 9 nucleotides match TRBD1. Germline V lookup: CDR1 MDHEN, CDR2 SYDVKM. CDR3 length: 13 amino acids. The CDR3 bases are TGTGAGACCTTGGGACAGGGAAATCAGCCCCAGCATTTT. Residues: CETLGQGNQPQHF.

The rearrangement joins TRBV27 to TRBJ2-1; TRBD1 is a possible D gene (6 bases). The germline V gene encodes CDR1 MNHEY and CDR2 SMNVEV (reference sequence). V was clipped by 4 bases and J by 0 bases, with 10 bases between them. This CDR3 is 15 amino acids long. The CDR3 sequence is CASSWGQSSYNEQFF. Written as DNA, the CDR3 is TGTGCCAGCAGTTGGGGGCAGAGCTCCTACAATGAGCAGTTCTTC.

The chain links TRBV5-1 to TRBJ1-1; maybe TRBD1 (6 bases). Germline CDR1 reads SGHRS; CDR2 reads YFSETQ. V was shortened by 4 bases and J by 0 bases, with 13 bases between the two germline ends. The CDR3 covers 15 residues. Here the CDR3 DNA reads TGCGCCAGCAGCAGATTGACAGGCATGAACACTGAAGCTTTCTTT. Translating gives CASSRLTGMNTEAFF.

This sequence joins TRBV7-9 and TRBJ1-5, with a weak D call TRBD1 (5 bases). V was pared by 1 base and J by 4 bases, with 11 bases between. This CDR3 spans 15 amino acids. The germline V gene has CDR1 SEHNR and CDR2 FQNEAQ (reference sequence). The CDR3 DNA reads as TGTGCCAGCAGCTTAGGGGGCCCAAGGAATCAGCCCCAGCATTTT. This encodes CASSLGGPRNQPQHF.

This clonotype was detected a few times. This chain uses TRBV6-2 or TRBV6-3 with TRBJ1-2; perhaps TRBD1 as D (5 bases). CDR1 MNHEY and CDR2 SVGEGT come from the germline V gene. Trimming shortened V by 6 bases and J by 6 bases, and 5 bases separated the two germline ends. CDR3 size: 10 residues. CDR3 loop: CASRQDGYTF. In DNA, the CDR3 is TGTGCCAGCAGACAGGATGGCTACACCTTC.

This rearrangement joins TRBV4-1 to TRBJ2-3, with 13 positions matching TRBD2. Trimming took 6 bases from V and 7 from J; bases not matched to a gene: 7. The germline V gene encodes CDR1 MGHRA and CDR2 YSYEKL. The CDR3 contains 15 residues. The CDR3 loop reads CASSYRLAGGYTQYF. The CDR3 DNA reads as TGCGCCAGCAGTTACCGACTAGCGGGGGGCTATACGCAGTATTTT.

The rearrangement links TRBV10-3 to TRBJ2-7; 14 nucleotides agree with TRBD2. This CDR3 spans 17 amino acids. J lost 2 bases, V lost 2 bases, and 5 bases had no gene match. From germline, CDR1 is ENHRY and CDR2 SYGVKD. The CDR3 here is CAISEPSGLAGAYEQYF. DNA of the CDR3: TGTGCCATCAGTGAGCCCTCGGGACTAGCGGGAGCCTACGAGCAGTACTTC.

The chain employs TRBV20-1 and TRBJ1-1; 7 positions match TRBD1. This CDR3 is built from 15 residues. CDR1 is DFQATT and CDR2 is SNEGSKA in the germline V gene (reference sequence). V dropped 3 bases and J dropped 4; count of bases not matched to a gene: 11. DNA of the CDR3: TGCAGTGCTAGTGACAGGGTGCGGTTTGGCACTGAAGCTTTCTTT. Amino acids: CSASDRVRFGTEAFF.

This rearrangement joins TRBV12-3 or TRBV12-4 to TRBJ2-7; unclear D gene. The CDR3 is 14 residues long. V was pared by 8 bases and J by 1 base, with 15 bases between. The CDR3: CASAPDDPSYEQYF. Here the CDR3 DNA reads TGTGCCAGCGCCCCCGACGACCCTTCCTACGAGCAGTACTTC.

This clonotype was picked up a small number of times. The V gene is TRBV6-2 or TRBV6-3, the J gene TRBJ2-3; 8 bases are a match to TRBD2. Per the germline V gene, CDR1 is MNHEY and CDR2 is SVGEGT. V lost 3 bases, J lost 14 bases, and 10 bases stayed unmatched. The CDR3 sequence is 13 residues long. CDR3 sequence reads: CASSYKRGNPWYF. The CDR3 DNA reads TGTGCCAGCAGTTATAAGCGGGGGAATCCGTGGTATTTT.

The chain uses TRBV7-9 and TRBJ2-1; TRBD1 matches at 9 bases. This CDR3 has 17 residues. Trimming cost V 5 bases and J 5 bases; bases outside gene matches: 13. Germline CDR1 and CDR2: SEHNR and FQNEAQ (reference sequence). The CDR3 nucleotides read TGTGCCAGCAGCGATTTCCTGGGACAGGGTCTTAACAATGAGCAGTTCTTC. Its translation: CASSDFLGQGLNNEQFF.

The genes are TRBV12-3 or TRBV12-4 and TRBJ1-4; D possibly corresponds to TRBD1 (6 bases). This CDR3 region has 16 residues. Between the trimmed V and J ends, which lost 1 base and 5 bases, there was a span of 14 bases. The CDR3 is CASSLEQGTRNEKLFF. The CDR3 DNA follows: TGTGCCAGCAGTTTAGAACAGGGTACTCGGAATGAAAAACTGTTTTTT.

The chain links TRBV4-3 to TRBJ1-4; 9 nucleotides align to TRBD1. The germline gives CDR1 LGHNA, CDR2 YSLEER. J was trimmed by 6 bases and V by 3 bases; bases with no gene match: 5. The CDR3 loop spans 15 amino acids. In DNA form, the CDR3 reads TGCGCCAGCAGCCATGATACAGGGGGCTATGAAAAACTGTTTTTT. The encoded protein is CASSHDTGGYEKLFF.

There are a few counts of this clonotype. The CDR3 loop reads CSARQGASYNSPLHF. CDR3 nucleotide sequence: TGCAGTGCACGACAGGGGGCCTCCTATAATTCACCCCTCCACTTT. The chain combines TRBV20-1 with TRBJ1-6, with 10 bases aligning to TRBD1. This CDR3 is 15 amino acids long. Unmatched junction bases numbered 2, after V lost 6 bases and J lost 0 bases. Germline values: CDR1 DFQATT, CDR2 SNEGSKA (reference sequence).

This clonotype has more than one count but fewer than ten. This chain uses TRBV5-1 with TRBJ2-2; 8 nucleotides match TRBD1. This CDR3 has 14 amino acids. Unmatched junction bases numbered 2, after V lost 4 bases and J lost 3 bases. Germline CDR1 reads SGHRS; CDR2 reads YFSETQ. CDR3: CASSRTGYTGELFF. The CDR3 bases are TGCGCCAGCAGCCGGACAGGGTACACCGGGGAGCTGTTTTTT.

V and J are TRBV9 and TRBJ1-1; D is perhaps TRBD1 (6 bases). The CDR3 covers 14 residues. CDR1 and CDR2 from the germline V gene are SGDLS and YYNGEE. The germline V and J ends were trimmed by 0 bases and 5 bases, with 11 bases remaining between them. CDR3 sequence: CASSVEPGVTEAFF. Written as DNA, the CDR3 is TGTGCCAGCAGCGTAGAACCAGGGGTGACTGAAGCTTTCTTT.

The table lists this clonotype with many counts. V and J are TRBV3-1 and TRBJ2-7; D is ambiguous. The length of the CDR3 is 12 residues. From germline, CDR1 is LGHDT and CDR2 YNNKEL (reference sequence). V was pared by 3 bases and J by 4 bases, with 7 bases between. The CDR3 DNA reads TGTGCCAGCAGCCACGATACTTACGAGCAGTACTTC. As protein: CASSHDTYEQYF.

This clonotype was recorded many times. This chain links TRBV5-6 with TRBJ2-7, with D unclear. This CDR3 spans 14 amino acids. Between the trimmed V and J ends, which lost 4 bases and 0 bases, there was a span of 11 bases. Germline CDR1 is SGHDT and CDR2 is YYEEEE. DNA for the CDR3: TGTGCCAGCAGCCCTAGGGAATCCTCCTACGAGCAGTACGTC. Translating it yields CASSPRESSYEQYV.

This chain connects TRBV7-9 to TRBJ2-5; D is possibly TRBD2 (6 bases). The V gene lost 6 bases and the J gene lost 10 bases, with 12 bases spanning the gap. The V gene's germline CDR1 is SEHNR and CDR2 FQNEAQ (reference sequence). CDR3 length: 11 amino acids. The DNA for the CDR3 is TGTGCCAGCAGGGGCCCGGGGGACCAGTACTTC. This codes for CASRGPGDQYF. Looking up the rest from reference TRBV7-9 and TRBJ2-5 gives the full variable domain: DTGVSQNPRHKITKRGQNVTFRCDPISEHNRLYWYRQTLGQGPEFLTYFQNEAQLEKSRLLSDRFSAERPKGSFSTLEIQRTEQGDSAMYLCASRGPGDQYFGPGTRLLVL.

The J gene is TRBJ2-3, the V gene TRBV29-1; no firm D call. The V and J ends lost 7 bases and 8 bases respectively, with 4 bases between them. The length of the CDR3 is 8 residues. Germline assignment: CDR1 SQVTM and CDR2 ANQGSEA. The CDR3 sequence is CSGGTQYF. The CDR3, as DNA: TGCAGCGGAGGTACGCAGTATTTT.

This rearrangement joins TRBV2 to TRBJ2-2; tentatively, D is TRBD2 (6 bases). With 7 bases removed from V and 1 base from J, the gap between germline ends came to 13 bases. The germline gives CDR1 SNHLY, CDR2 FYNNEI. CDR3 length equals 15 residues. The CDR3 sequence: CASTTEGKNTGELFF. CDR3 sequence (DNA): TGTGCCAGCACTACGGAGGGGAAGAACACCGGGGAGCTGTTTTTT.

This clonotype showed up just a few times. This rearrangement joins TRBV7-9 to TRBJ2-3, with a weak D call TRBD1 (6 bases). Trimming removed 5 bases at V and 10 bases at J, with 16 bases between. From germline, CDR1 is SEHNR and CDR2 FQNEAQ (reference sequence). The CDR3 spans 13 residues. The CDR3 sequence: CASSPRTARPQYF. DNA of the CDR3: TGTGCCAGCAGCCCACGGACAGCACGTCCGCAGTATTTT.